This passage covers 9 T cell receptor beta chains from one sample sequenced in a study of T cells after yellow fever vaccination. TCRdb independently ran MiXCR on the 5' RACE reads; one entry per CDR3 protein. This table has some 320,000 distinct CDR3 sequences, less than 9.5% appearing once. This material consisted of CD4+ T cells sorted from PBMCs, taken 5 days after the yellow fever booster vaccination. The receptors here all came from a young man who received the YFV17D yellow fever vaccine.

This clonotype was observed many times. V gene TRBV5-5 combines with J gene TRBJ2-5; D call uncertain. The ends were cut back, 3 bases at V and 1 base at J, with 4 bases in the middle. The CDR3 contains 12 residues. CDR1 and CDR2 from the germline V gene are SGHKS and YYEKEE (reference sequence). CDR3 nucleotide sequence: TGTGCCAGCAGCTGGCCCCAAGAGACCCAGTACTTC. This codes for CASSWPQETQYF.

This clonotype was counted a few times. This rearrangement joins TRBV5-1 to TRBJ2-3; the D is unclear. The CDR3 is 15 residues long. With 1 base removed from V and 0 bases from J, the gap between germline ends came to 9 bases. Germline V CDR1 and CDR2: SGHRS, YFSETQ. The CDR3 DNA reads TGCGCCAGCAGCTTGCACAGTGCTAGCACAGATACGCAGTATTTT. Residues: CASSLHSASTDTQYF.

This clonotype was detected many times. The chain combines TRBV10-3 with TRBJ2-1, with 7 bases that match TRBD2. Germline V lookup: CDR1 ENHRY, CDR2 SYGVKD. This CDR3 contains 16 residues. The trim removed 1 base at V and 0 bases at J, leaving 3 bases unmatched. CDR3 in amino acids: CAISELGGISYNEQFF. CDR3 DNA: TGTGCCATCAGTGAGTTGGGGGGGATCTCCTACAATGAGCAGTTCTTC.

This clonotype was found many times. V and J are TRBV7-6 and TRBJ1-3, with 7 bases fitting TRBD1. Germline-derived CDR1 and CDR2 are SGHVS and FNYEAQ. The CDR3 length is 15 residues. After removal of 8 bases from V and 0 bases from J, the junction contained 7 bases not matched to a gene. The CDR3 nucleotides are TGTGCCAGCGGAGACAGGGAAAACTCTGGAAACACCATATATTTT. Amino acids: CASGDRENSGNTIYF.

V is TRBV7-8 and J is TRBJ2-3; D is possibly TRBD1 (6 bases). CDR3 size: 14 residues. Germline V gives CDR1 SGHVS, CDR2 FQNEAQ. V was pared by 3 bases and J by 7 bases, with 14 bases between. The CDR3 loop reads CASSFNRVGNTQYF. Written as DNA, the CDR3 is TGTGCCAGCAGCTTCAACAGGGTAGGAAATACGCAGTATTTT. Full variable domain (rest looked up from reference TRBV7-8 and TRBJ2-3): GAGVSQSPRYKVAKRGQDVALRCDPISGHVSLFWYQQALGQGPEFLTYFQNEAQLDKSGLPSDRFFAERPEGSVSTLKIQRTQQEDSAVYLCASSFNRVGNTQYFGPGTRLTVL.

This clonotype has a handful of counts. The DNA of the CDR3 is TGTGCCAGCGGACGACGGGTAGAAGAGACCCAGTACTTC. It translates to CASGRRVEETQYF. The chain employs TRBV6-6 and TRBJ2-5, with D uncertain. Trimming pared 8 bases from V and 3 bases from J, leaving 13 bases between. CDR3 length equals 13 residues. From germline, CDR1 is MNHNY and CDR2 SVGAGI (reference sequence).

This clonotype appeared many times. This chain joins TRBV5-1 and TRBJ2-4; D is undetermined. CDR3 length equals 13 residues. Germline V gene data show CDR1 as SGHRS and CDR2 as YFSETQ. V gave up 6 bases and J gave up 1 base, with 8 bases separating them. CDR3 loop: CASKPFAKNIQYF. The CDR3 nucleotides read TGCGCCAGCAAGCCCTTTGCCAAAAACATTCAGTACTTC.

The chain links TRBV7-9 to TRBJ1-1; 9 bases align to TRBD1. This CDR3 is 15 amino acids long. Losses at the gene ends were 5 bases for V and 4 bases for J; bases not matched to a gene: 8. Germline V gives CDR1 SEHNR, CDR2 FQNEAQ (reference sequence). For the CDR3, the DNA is TGTGCCAGCAGCCGGGACAGGGATAGAACCACTGAAGCTTTCTTT. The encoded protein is CASSRDRDRTTEAFF.

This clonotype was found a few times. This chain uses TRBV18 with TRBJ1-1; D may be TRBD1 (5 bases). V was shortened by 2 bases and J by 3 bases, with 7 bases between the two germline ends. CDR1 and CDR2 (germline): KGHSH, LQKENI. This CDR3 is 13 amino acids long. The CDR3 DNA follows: TGTGCCAGCTCACCAGGGGGGGACACTGAAGCTTTCTTT. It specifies CASSPGGDTEAFF.